One sample yielded the 30 T cell receptor beta chains listed below, sequenced in a study of blood T cell repertoires in COVID-19. TCRdb's table, derived via immunoSEQ multiplex PCR, lists solely in-frame clones and lacks some. The sample holds 60,000 to 95,000 clones, 90% seen once. Source material: peripheral blood. The receptors derive from a woman over 75 with active or convalescent COVID-19.

This clone was seen only once. V usage is TRBV9 and J usage is TRBJ2-1, with TRBD2 matching over 7 bases. With V trimmed by 3 bases and J by 5 bases, 11 bases remained unmatched. Germline-derived CDR1 and CDR2 are SGDLS and YYNGEE. The CDR3 contains 16 residues. In nucleotides, the CDR3 is TGTGCCAGCAGCGACGAACAAGCGGGGAGGAACAATGAGCAGTTCTTC. Its protein is CASSDEQAGRNNEQFF.

The chain recombines TRBV9 with TRBJ2-3, with 10 bases identical to TRBD2. V gave up 4 bases and J gave up 1 base; unmatched junction bases: 12. CDR3 length equals 18 residues. The V gene's germline CDR1 is SGDLS and CDR2 YYNGEE. CDR3 protein: CASSPQGVAGGRTDTQYF. The CDR3 DNA sequence: TGTGCCAGCAGCCCCCAAGGAGTAGCGGGGGGCCGCACAGATACGCAGTATTTT.

The chain is built from TRBV6-5 and TRBJ1-2, with TRBD1 matching over 11 bases. Germline V gives CDR1 MNHEY, CDR2 SVGAGI. The J segment lost 4 bases and the V segment lost 5 bases, leaving 3 bases of the junction unmatched. This CDR3 comprises 14 residues. CDR3 loop: CASSPGTGGYGYTF. For the CDR3, the DNA is TGTGCCAGCAGTCCCGGGACAGGGGGCTATGGCTACACCTTC.

The chain combines TRBV6-4 with TRBJ1-4; TRBD1 might be the D (5 bases). From germline, CDR1 is MRHNA and CDR2 SNTAGT. The CDR3 contains 15 residues. With 4 bases removed from V and 5 bases from J, the gap between germline ends came to 14 bases. The CDR3 region is CASSVTGRGNEKLFF. In DNA, the CDR3 is TGTGCCAGCAGTGTGACGGGGCGGGGGAATGAAAAACTGTTTTTT.

The chain combines TRBV7-9 with TRBJ2-5, with 12 nucleotides matching TRBD1. The J segment lost 4 bases and the V segment lost 5 bases, leaving 8 bases of the junction unmatched. Per the germline V gene, CDR1 is SEHNR and CDR2 is FQNEAQ (reference sequence). There are 16 residues in the CDR3. The CDR3 loop is CASSPGDRGRGETQYF. CDR3 DNA sequence: TGTGCCAGCAGCCCAGGGGACAGGGGGCGTGGAGAGACCCAGTACTTC.

This clone appeared once. The V call is TRBV10-3, the J call TRBJ2-2; 8 positions match TRBD1. The germline CDR1 and CDR2 sequences are ENHRY and SYGVKD. Germline trimming cut 2 bases from V and 7 bases from J; bases unmatched to any gene: 3. The CDR3 is 14 amino acids. In nucleotides, the CDR3 is TGTGCCATCAGTGAGACTGACAGGGGCGGGGAGCTGTTTTTT. Protein sequence: CAISETDRGGELFF.

The chain uses TRBV2 and TRBJ2-1, with 7 bases matching TRBD1. The CDR3 consists of 15 residues. V was pared by 6 bases and J by 0 bases, with 5 bases of the junction left unmatched. Germline CDR1 reads SNHLY; CDR2 reads FYNNEI. This CDR3 reads CASRLTGSSYNEQFF. CDR3 nucleotide sequence: TGTGCCAGCAGATTGACAGGGAGCTCCTACAATGAGCAGTTCTTC.

V usage is TRBV18 and J usage is TRBJ2-2, with TRBD2 identical over 9 bases. Germline CDR1 KGHSH, CDR2 LQKENI. Unmatched junction bases numbered 6, after V lost 3 bases and J lost 4 bases. The CDR3 extends over 16 amino acids. DNA of the CDR3: TGTGCCAGCTCACCCCGACTAGCGGTTGGCACCGGGGAGCTGTTTTTT. Translation gives CASSPRLAVGTGELFF.

The V gene is TRBV7-6, the J gene TRBJ2-2; maybe TRBD1 (5 bases). The CDR3 runs to 15 residues. Germline V gives CDR1 SGHVS, CDR2 FNYEAQ. Trimming cost V 0 bases and J 5 bases, with 10 bases left between them. The CDR3 reads CASSLADRKTGELFF. The CDR3, as DNA: TGTGCCAGCAGCTTAGCCGACAGAAAGACCGGGGAGCTGTTTTTT.

J is TRBJ2-1 and V is TRBV11-2, with D possibly matching TRBD2 (6 bases). The germline gives CDR1 SGHAT, CDR2 FQNNGV. Trimming pared 3 bases from V and 10 bases from J, leaving 19 bases between. The CDR3 extends over 15 amino acids. The CDR3 spells CASSLEGLRASEQFF. The CDR3 nucleotides are TGTGCCAGCAGCTTGGAGGGCCTGCGGGCAAGCGAGCAGTTCTTC.

The CDR3 DNA sequence: TGTGCCACCCAGGGACAGTCCAATCAGCCCCAGCATTTT. It is translated as CATQGQSNQPQHF. The chain has TRBV6-5 and TRBJ1-5; 7 bases line up with TRBD1. CDR1 is MNHEY, CDR2 SVGAGI, per germline. The CDR3 contains 13 residues. Germline trimming cut 10 bases from V and 3 bases from J; bases unmatched to any gene: 6.

The chain recombines TRBV6-2 or TRBV6-3 with TRBJ1-1, with a tentative D call TRBD1 (5 bases). Per germline, CDR1 MNHEY and CDR2 SVGEGT. Trimming removed 0 bases at V and 3 bases at J, with 14 bases between. The CDR3 length is 16 residues. CDR3 in amino acids: CASSYSYRRGDTEAFF. The CDR3 bases are TGTGCCAGCAGTTACTCGTACAGGCGCGGGGACACTGAAGCTTTCTTT.

The chain joins TRBV28 to TRBJ1-2, with 7 positions matching TRBD1. This CDR3 is built from 13 residues. The germline gives CDR1 MDHEN, CDR2 SYDVKM. V dropped 8 bases and J dropped 4; count of bases not matched to a gene: 7. CDR3 residues: CASLLPGGYGYTF. CDR3 in DNA: TGTGCCAGCCTTCTCCCAGGGGGCTATGGCTACACCTTC.

The DNA of the CDR3 is TGTGCCAGCAGCCTTCGGGACTGGAACAACTATGGCTACACCTTC. It is translated as CASSLRDWNNYGYTF. J is TRBJ1-2 and V is TRBV6-2 or TRBV6-3; weak D call: TRBD1 (5 bases). The V and J ends lost 6 bases and 2 bases respectively, with 16 bases between them. This CDR3 contains 15 residues. CDR1 is MNHEY and CDR2 is SVGEGT in the germline V gene.

The chain recombines TRBV5-1 with TRBJ2-5; perhaps TRBD2 as D (5 bases). The CDR3 covers 15 residues. The germline V and J ends were trimmed by 0 bases and 4 bases, with 13 bases remaining between them. Germline assignment: CDR1 SGHRS and CDR2 YFSETQ. CDR3 sequence reads: CASSLAPPRGETQYF. CDR3 coding DNA: TGCGCCAGCAGCTTGGCCCCCCCCCGGGGAGAGACCCAGTACTTC.

The chain links TRBV19 to TRBJ2-3; D is unresolved. In germline, CDR1 is LNHDA, CDR2 SQIVND (reference sequence). The V gene lost 9 bases and the J gene lost 5 bases, with 9 bases spanning the gap. The CDR3 is 11 amino acids. The CDR3 is CASRAGDTQYF. The CDR3 nucleotides are TGTGCCAGCCGAGCAGGAGATACGCAGTATTTT. Variable domain in full (rest from reference TRBV19 and TRBJ2-3): DGGITQSPKYLFRKEGQNVTLSCEQNLNHDAMYWYRQDPGQGLRLIYYSQIVNDFQKGDIAEGYSVSREKKESFPLTVTSAQKNPTAFYLCASRAGDTQYFGPGTRLTVL.

The chain recombines TRBV5-5 with TRBJ2-7, with 9 bases matching TRBD2. CDR1 SGHKS and CDR2 YYEKEE come from the germline V gene (reference sequence). The CDR3 has 14 residues. Trimming took 3 bases from V and 5 from J; bases not matched to a gene: 6. CDR3 residues: CASSSGLAAHEQYF. CDR3 DNA: TGTGCCAGCAGCTCGGGACTAGCAGCCCACGAGCAGTACTTC.

V usage is TRBV5-1 and J usage is TRBJ1-2; 8 positions agree with TRBD1. CDR3 size: 16 residues. The germline CDR1 and CDR2 sequences are SGHRS and YFSETQ. J gave up 7 bases and V 4 bases, and 15 bases lay outside the gene matches. CDR3 nucleotide sequence: TGCGCCAGCAGCCCCTTCGAGTCAGGGGGCGCCGGTGGCTACACCTTC. Translating it yields CASSPFESGGAGGYTF.

The genes are TRBV5-1 and TRBJ1-3; the D gene is possibly TRBD1 (5 bases). Per germline, CDR1 SGHRS and CDR2 YFSETQ. There are 16 residues in the CDR3. V shed 2 bases and J shed 0 bases, with 12 bases lying between them. This CDR3 is CASSLQVGVSGNTIYF. The CDR3 nucleotides are TGCGCCAGCAGCTTACAGGTTGGGGTCTCTGGAAACACCATATATTTT. Drawing the rest from reference TRBV5-1 and TRBJ1-3, the complete variable domain is KAGVTQTPRYLIKTRGQQVTLSCSPISGHRSVSWYQQTPGQGLQFLFEYFSETQRNKGNFPGRFSGRQFSNSRSEMNVSTLELGDSALYLCASSLQVGVSGNTIYFGEGSWLTVV.

CDR3 residues: CASSEYNSLNSPLHF. Here the CDR3 DNA reads TGTGCCAGCAGTGAATACAACAGCCTTAATTCACCCCTCCACTTT. The chain uses TRBV6-1 and TRBJ1-6; D is uncertain. The CDR3 length is 15 residues. The V and J ends lost 2 bases and 6 bases respectively, with 11 bases between them. The germline gives CDR1 MNHNS, CDR2 SASEGT.

The CDR3 region has the DNA TGTGCCAGCAGCCCAGACAGGAGCAATCAGCCCCAGCATTTT. It codes for CASSPDRSNQPQHF. The rearrangement joins TRBV5-5 to TRBJ1-5; D perhaps matches TRBD1 (6 bases). Germline V gene lookup returns CDR1 SGHKS and CDR2 YYEKEE (reference sequence). The V end was cut by 4 bases, the J end by 1 base, with 9 bases between. This CDR3 has 14 residues.

This chain uses TRBV30 with TRBJ1-6; D uncertain. CDR1 and CDR2 from the germline V gene are GTSNPN and SVGIG (reference sequence). The ends were cut back, 0 bases at V and 2 bases at J, with 8 bases in the middle. CDR3 length: 15 residues. In DNA, the CDR3 is TGTGCCTGGAGTGTACGGGGAGCCTATAATTCACCCCTCCACTTT. Protein: CAWSVRGAYNSPLHF.

This chain uses TRBV5-1 with TRBJ1-1, with 7 bases that match TRBD1. The CDR3 has 14 amino acids. The germline CDR1 and CDR2 sequences are SGHRS and YFSETQ. The V gene end was trimmed by 3 bases and the J gene end by 2 bases; junction bases not matched to a gene: 4. The CDR3 DNA is TGCGCCAGCAGCTCGGGGGACAGTAACACTGAAGCTTTCTTT. Protein: CASSSGDSNTEAFF.

The chain couples TRBV5-6 to TRBJ2-1; the match to TRBD2 covers 15 bases. The CDR3 is 16 residues long. The J segment lost 7 bases and the V segment lost 3 bases, leaving 5 bases of the junction unmatched. Per germline, CDR1 SGHDT and CDR2 YYEEEE. CDR3: CASSSGLAGGPNEQFF. CDR3 nucleotide sequence: TGTGCCAGCAGCTCCGGACTAGCGGGGGGGCCAAATGAGCAGTTCTTC.

The chain carries TRBV10-1 and TRBJ1-4; no clear D gene. CDR3 length: 14 residues. Trimming left V 6 bases short and J 7 bases short, with 15 bases between. Germline CDR1 WNHNN, CDR2 SYGVQD (reference sequence). The DNA for the CDR3 is TGCGCCAGCAGACTGACATGTGACGGTGAAAAACTGTTTTTT. Its protein is CASRLTCDGEKLFF.

In this sample, this clone turned up once. The rearrangement links TRBV7-8 to TRBJ1-5; D might be TRBD1 (6 bases). CDR3 length equals 13 residues. V was shortened by 8 bases and J by 1 base, with 9 bases between the two germline ends. Germline V CDR1 and CDR2: SGHVS, FQNEAQ. In DNA, the CDR3 is TGTGCCAGCGCCGACAGGAGCAATCAGCCCCAGCATTTT. It encodes CASADRSNQPQHF.

The J gene is TRBJ1-6, the V gene TRBV3-1 (or the pseudogene TRBV3-2); 8 bases align to TRBD1. V was pared by 4 bases and J by 7 bases, with 6 bases of the junction left unmatched. Looked up from germline, CDR1 is LGHDT and CDR2 is YNNKEL (reference sequence). CDR3 size: 15 residues. The CDR3 is CASSPPDRENSPLHF. The CDR3 nucleotides read TGTGCCAGCAGCCCGCCGGACAGGGAAAATTCACCCCTCCACTTT.

The rearrangement uses TRBV11-2 and TRBJ1-1; the match to TRBD1 covers 8 bases. The CDR3 consists of 14 residues. Germline CDR1 reads SGHAT; CDR2 reads FQNNGV. The trim removed 8 bases at V and 5 bases at J, leaving 10 bases unmatched. CDR3 sequence reads: CASSGTGRWTEAFF. CDR3 DNA: TGTGCCAGCTCGGGGACAGGCCGTTGGACTGAAGCTTTCTTT.

The chain is built from TRBV6-5 and TRBJ2-7; 10 positions match TRBD1. This CDR3 has 14 residues. Losses at the gene ends were 6 bases for V and 2 bases for J; bases not matched to a gene: 4. The germline V gene encodes CDR1 MNHEY and CDR2 SVGAGI. DNA of the CDR3: TGTGCCAGCAGATTGGGGACAGGGGCCTACGAGCAGTACTTC. It encodes CASRLGTGAYEQYF.

J is TRBJ2-2 and V is TRBV2, with 12 bases aligning to TRBD2. V dropped 6 bases and J dropped 5; count of bases not matched to a gene: 4. Germline V gives CDR1 SNHLY, CDR2 FYNNEI. The CDR3 has 15 amino acids. The CDR3 DNA reads as TGTGCCAGCAGCGGACTAGCGGGGAAAACCGGGGAGCTGTTTTTT. This encodes CASSGLAGKTGELFF.